This T cell receptor (beta chain) derives from a study of T cell responses to AZD1222 COVID-19 vaccine. Study-level results: An increase in Spike-specific TCR breadth and depth was observed after two AZD1222 doses. Repertoire sampling happened only post peak T cell response. CD4 TCRs covered the whole spike, strongest at regions 160-218 and 743-854.

V lost 0 bases and J lost 6, with 9 bases in between. Germline V gene lookup returns CDR1 LNHNV and CDR2 YYDKDF (reference sequence). The CDR3 loop spans 14 amino acids. As regards this clone: Its target is not known.

Generated by immunoSEQ multiplex PCR, the TCRdb table keeps only in-frame clones and is missing some. The repertoire holds roughly 80,000 clones, with around 90% as singletons. The sequence derives from an adult who received the AZD1222 COVID-19 vaccine. This sample comprised peripheral blood, obtained 28 days after the second AZD1222 dose. V gene TRBV15 combines with J gene TRBJ2-1; D might be TRBD2 (6 bases). CDR3 region: CATSRDLGGNEQFF. CDR3 DNA sequence: TGTGCCACCAGCAGAGATCTGGGGGGCAATGAGCAGTTCTTC.